The rows below give T cell receptor beta chains drawn from one sample of a study of vaccination and CD4 T cells after COVID-19. Each CDR3 protein gets one entry after TCRdb re-called the PCR reads with MiXCR. The data show 10,000 to 15,000 distinct CDR3 sequences, 45% to 55% seen once. No cognate antigen is known for these TCRs. The sequencing input was CD4+ T cells from blood, cultured in vitro. The receptors stem from a human donor who had recovered from COVID-19. Each CDR3 is given without its conserved first and last residue. Expanded clones are given a class, and other clones once, few, many or no size at all.

>.|TRBV11-3|TRBJ2-2
ASSFRGLNTGELF
>.|TRBV9|TRBJ1-1
ASSGGGRTEAF
>.|TRBV27|TRBJ2-1
ASSFRGPGLADNEQF
>few|TRBV7-2|TRBJ2-1
ASSTLAGGHVEQF
>few|TRBV20-1|TRBJ1-4
SARLLGQGNEKLF
>few|TRBV20-1|TRBJ1-3
SARSTPGQNSGNTIY
>.|TRBV14|TRBJ1-2
ASSPSGRDYGYT
>few|TRBV28|TRBJ2-2
ASSPLPGELF
>.|TRBV20-1|TRBJ1-5
SARDRFRDSSNQPQH
>large|TRBV30|TRBJ2-7
AWSISSRYEQY
>.|TRBV24-1|TRBJ2-2
ATSDTNTGELF
>.|TRBV7-3|TRBJ1-1
ASSVGQHTEAF
>once|TRBV6-1|TRBJ2-5
ASTNFGETQY
>.|TRBV29-1|TRBJ1-1
SAGGRVSDTEAF
>.|TRBV7-9|TRBJ2-1
ASSLGWGWGAGVGYNEQF
>few|TRBV30|TRBJ2-3
AWTIAGGADTQY
>few|TRBV20-1|TRBJ2-7
SASSRATYEQY
>few|TRBV20-1|TRBJ1-2
SASQVGLRGYT
>.|TRBV12-3/TRBV12-4|TRBJ2-5
ASSLDSYQETQY
>few|TRBV12-3/TRBV12-4|TRBJ2-7
ASSPGLSEQY
>.|TRBV11-3|TRBJ1-2
ASSLGSYGYT
>.|TRBV6-1|TRBJ2-5
ASSPAGTGVGRETQY